These 25 T cell receptor beta chains were sequenced from one sample in a study of Ad26.COV2.S vaccination and SARS-CoV-2 variants. Treatment denoted: over 15 received Ad26.COV2.S at low or high dose, single or two shots; 5 received placebo; per-sample allocation not given. Sampling took place 63 days after the first vaccine or placebo injection. Clones were sequenced by immunoSEQ multiplex PCR, and TCRdb holds only the in-frame ones, with some missing. The table has approximately 420,000 clones, more than 85% seen once. Sequenced material: peripheral blood, taken in a trial of Ad26.COV2.S vaccine versus placebo. These receptors all come from a person aged 18-65 years who received the Ad26.COV2.S COVID-19 vaccine or a placebo.

The rearrangement joins TRBV19 to TRBJ2-3; D is possibly TRBD2 (6 bases). With 4 bases removed from V and 6 bases from J, the gap between germline ends came to 17 bases. The germline CDR1 and CDR2 sequences are LNHDA and SQIVND (reference sequence). The CDR3 is made up of 15 amino acids. Written as DNA, the CDR3 is TGTGCCAGTAGTAACCGGGGAGGTTCGGTGGATACGCAGTATTTT. As protein: CASSNRGGSVDTQYF. The full variable domain, with the rest looked up from reference TRBV19 and TRBJ2-3, is DGGITQSPKYLFRKEGQNVTLSCEQNLNHDAMYWYRQDPGQGLRLIYYSQIVNDFQKGDIAEGYSVSREKKESFPLTVTSAQKNPTAFYLCASSNRGGSVDTQYFGPGTRLTVL.

This rearrangement joins TRBV5-6 to TRBJ1-4; TRBD1 might be the D (5 bases). Germline V gene sequence: CDR1 SGHDT, CDR2 YYEEEE. The CDR3 length is 14 residues. Deletions cut 1 base from V and 3 bases from J, with 7 bases between. CDR3 DNA: TGTGCCAGCAGCTTGAGGGGAGCTAATGAAAAACTGTTTTTT. Translated, it gives CASSLRGANEKLFF.

This rearrangement joins TRBV5-5 to TRBJ2-1, with D tentatively TRBD2 (5 bases). CDR3 length equals 16 residues. Per the germline V gene, CDR1 is SGHKS and CDR2 is YYEKEE (reference sequence). Deletions cut 0 bases from V and 4 bases from J, with 14 bases between. CDR3 sequence (DNA): TGTGCCAGCAGCTTGGCCGGCGCGGGTGGGTACAATGAGCAGTTCTTC. Protein product: CASSLAGAGGYNEQFF.

The V and J genes are TRBV13 and TRBJ2-5; D remains ambiguous. Germline assignment: CDR1 PRHDT and CDR2 FYEKMQ (reference sequence). The CDR3 totals 13 residues. Between the trimmed V and J ends, which lost 1 base and 5 bases, there was a span of 8 bases. CDR3 sequence reads: CASSLVGAETQYF. DNA of the CDR3: TGTGCCAGCAGCTTAGTTGGTGCGGAGACCCAGTACTTC. The full variable domain, in which reference TRBV13 and TRBJ2-5 provide the parts outside the CDR3, is AAGVIQSPRHLIKEKRETATLKCYPIPRHDTVYWYQQGPGQDPQFLISFYEKMQSDKGSIPDRFSAQQFSDYHSELNMSSLELGDSALYFCASSLVGAETQYFGPGTRLLVL.

The count of this clone is one. This chain connects TRBV20-1 to TRBJ2-1; D not certain. The germline V and J ends were trimmed by 3 bases and 7 bases, with 13 bases remaining between them. From germline, CDR1 is DFQATT and CDR2 SNEGSKA (reference sequence). The length of the CDR3 is 13 residues. This chain's CDR3 is CSASSPLGNEQFF. The CDR3 region has the DNA TGCAGTGCTAGTAGTCCCTTAGGTAATGAGCAGTTCTTC.

The genes are TRBV3-1 (or the pseudogene TRBV3-2) and TRBJ2-5; TRBD1 or TRBD2 may be the D gene (5 bases each). This CDR3 is built from 14 residues. Germline CDR1 and CDR2: LGHDT and YNNKEL (reference sequence). The ends were cut back, 2 bases at V and 2 bases at J, with 9 bases in the middle. CDR3 nucleotides: TGTGCCAGCAGCCAAAGGGGACCGCAAGAGACCCAGTACTTC. As protein: CASSQRGPQETQYF.

The CDR3 sequence: CASSRYGSGNTIYF. For the CDR3, the DNA is TGTGCCAGTAGTAGATACGGCTCTGGAAACACCATATATTTT. The rearrangement links TRBV19 to TRBJ1-3; D is unresolved. The germline gives CDR1 LNHDA, CDR2 SQIVND (reference sequence). The CDR3 is made up of 14 amino acids. V lost 4 bases to trimming and J lost 0 bases, with 7 bases between them.

V usage is TRBV24-1 and J usage is TRBJ2-3; weak D call: TRBD2 (5 bases). This CDR3 spans 15 amino acids. Germline CDR1 KGHDR, CDR2 SFDVKD. The ends were cut back, 5 bases at V and 0 bases at J, with 11 bases in the middle. CDR3 DNA sequence: TGTGCCACCAGTGCTTTCGGGATTAGCACAGATACGCAGTATTTT. Translating gives CATSAFGISTDTQYF.

The chain couples TRBV10-1 to TRBJ1-1; tentative D call: TRBD1 (5 bases). The CDR3 covers 14 residues. Germline V gene data show CDR1 as WNHNN and CDR2 as SYGVQD (reference sequence). V dropped 6 bases and J dropped 0 bases, with 11 bases sitting between them. The CDR3: CASSRGRLNTEAFF. DNA of the CDR3: TGCGCCAGCAGCCGGGGACGCCTGAACACTGAAGCTTTCTTT.

V gene TRBV3-1 (or the pseudogene TRBV3-2) combines with J gene TRBJ1-1, with TRBD1 matching over 10 bases. The CDR3 runs to 13 residues. With V trimmed by 5 bases and J by 11 bases, 8 bases remained unmatched. Germline CDR1 and CDR2: LGHDT and YNNKEL (reference sequence). CDR3 sequence: CASSLGQGFGAFF. The CDR3 coding sequence is TGTGCCAGCAGCTTGGGACAGGGGTTTGGTGCTTTCTTT.

This chain links TRBV7-8 with TRBJ1-2; D gene unclear. Trimming removed 1 base from V and 4 bases from J, with 10 bases in between. Germline lookup yields CDR1 SGHVS and CDR2 FQNEAQ. This CDR3 is built from 14 residues. CDR3 loop: CASSLGRLVYGYTF. The CDR3 region has the DNA TGTGCCAGCAGCTTAGGGCGGCTAGTCTATGGCTACACCTTC.

CDR3: CASRTVGHSEAFF. In DNA form, the CDR3 reads TGTGCCAGCAGGACGGTGGGGCACTCTGAAGCTTTCTTT. The J gene is TRBJ1-1, the V gene TRBV7-2; tentative D call: TRBD1 (5 bases). Germline loops: CDR1 SGHTA, CDR2 FQGNSA. Trimming removed 6 bases at V and 6 bases at J, with 14 bases between. The CDR3 sequence is 13 residues long.

This chain uses TRBV6-4 with TRBJ2-1, with 15 bases matching TRBD2. The CDR3 loop spans 15 amino acids. CDR1 MRHNA and CDR2 SNTAGT come from the germline V gene. The V and J ends lost 5 bases and 9 bases, in that order; junction bases with no gene match: 5. DNA of the CDR3: TGTGCCAGCAGTAGGACTAGCGGGGGGGCTGGTGAGCAGTTCTTC. This codes for CASSRTSGGAGEQFF.

This rearrangement joins TRBV2 to TRBJ1-1, with D possibly TRBD1 on 5 matching bases. V lost 2 bases and J 5 bases, leaving 12 bases between the germline ends. CDR1 and CDR2 (germline): SNHLY, FYNNEI. The CDR3 has 14 amino acids. DNA of the CDR3: TGTGCCAGCAGTGAAAGGGCGGGGGGGACTGAAGCTTTCTTT. This codes for CASSERAGGTEAFF.

The chain is built from TRBV30 and TRBJ2-2; 7 bases match TRBD1. The V gene's germline CDR1 is GTSNPN and CDR2 SVGIG (reference sequence). J lost 5 bases, V lost 5 bases, and 8 bases had no gene match. The CDR3 covers 14 residues. This CDR3 is CAWETGFGTGELFF. The CDR3 DNA reads TGTGCCTGGGAGACAGGGTTTGGGACCGGGGAGCTGTTTTTT.

This sequence joins TRBV27 and TRBJ1-5; D might be TRBD1 (5 bases). The germline V and J ends were trimmed by 2 bases and 1 base, with 9 bases remaining between them. Germline V gene data show CDR1 as MNHEY and CDR2 as SMNVEV (reference sequence). This CDR3 is built from 15 residues. CDR3 sequence: CASSLNGDSNQPQHF. In nucleotides, the CDR3 is TGTGCCAGCAGTTTAAATGGGGACAGCAATCAGCCCCAGCATTTT.

J is TRBJ2-5 and V is TRBV10-2, with D unclear. This CDR3 has 13 amino acids. Trimming removed 4 bases at V and 1 base at J, with 7 bases between. Germline assignment: CDR1 WSHSY and CDR2 SAAADI. The CDR3 is CASSGYLQETQYF. The CDR3 nucleotides are TGCGCCAGCAGTGGGTACCTCCAAGAGACCCAGTACTTC.

The chain joins TRBV5-1 to TRBJ2-3, with 11 bases aligning to TRBD2. The CDR3 runs to 17 residues. Per the germline V gene, CDR1 is SGHRS and CDR2 is YFSETQ. J lost 0 bases, V lost 2 bases, and 5 bases had no gene match. The CDR3 sequence: CASSLPGTSGSTDTQYF. The CDR3 DNA sequence: TGCGCCAGCAGCTTACCAGGGACTAGCGGTAGCACAGATACGCAGTATTTT.

The gene calls are TRBV27 and TRBJ2-7, with D possibly being TRBD2 (6 bases). The V end was cut by 5 bases, the J end by 2 bases, with 13 bases between. The CDR3 length is 14 residues. Germline CDR1 MNHEY, CDR2 SMNVEV (reference sequence). This chain's CDR3 is CASSPGGAPYEQYF. CDR3 DNA: TGTGCCAGCAGTCCCGGCGGGGCCCCCTACGAGCAGTACTTC.

The rearrangement uses TRBV6-2 or TRBV6-3 and TRBJ1-2, with D unresolved. Germline CDR1 and CDR2: MNHEY and SVGEGT. V lost 2 bases and J 7 bases, leaving 11 bases between the germline ends. The CDR3 is 13 residues long. The CDR3 DNA reads as TGTGCCAGCAGTTACGATCGTCTAACTGGCTACACCTTC. Amino acids: CASSYDRLTGYTF.

The rearrangement uses TRBV18 and TRBJ1-3; D call uncertain. CDR1 is KGHSH, CDR2 LQKENI, per germline. The CDR3 has 12 residues. V was trimmed by 4 bases and J by 4 bases, leaving 5 bases between them. CDR3 sequence: CASSRLGNTIYF. The CDR3 region has the DNA TGTGCCAGCTCACGTTTAGGAAACACCATATATTTT. Together with reference TRBV18 and TRBJ1-3, the CDR3 gives the full variable domain: NAGVMQNPRHLVRRRGQEARLRCSPMKGHSHVYWYRQLPEEGLKFMVYLQKENIIDESGMPKERFSAEFPKEGPSILRIQQVVRGDSAAYFCASSRLGNTIYFGEGSWLTVV.

The V gene is TRBV27, the J gene TRBJ1-6, with D possibly being TRBD1 (5 bases). Trimming stripped 5 bases from V and 10 bases from J, with 15 bases between. This CDR3 is built from 14 residues. The germline gives CDR1 MNHEY, CDR2 SMNVEV (reference sequence). CDR3 nucleotide sequence: TGTGCCAGCAGTCGTGACCCCGGGGGGTCACCCCTCCACTTT. Amino acids: CASSRDPGGSPLHF.

V and J are TRBV19 and TRBJ2-7; 7 bases agree with TRBD2. The V gene end was trimmed by 5 bases and the J gene end by 0 bases; junction bases not matched to a gene: 7. The CDR3 totals 15 residues. CDR1 is LNHDA and CDR2 is SQIVND in the germline V gene (reference sequence). DNA for the CDR3: TGTGCCAGTAGTTCCAGCGGGATGAGCTCCTACGAGCAGTACTTC. Translating gives CASSSSGMSSYEQYF.

The V gene is TRBV19, the J gene TRBJ1-5; tentatively, D is TRBD1 (5 bases). Trimming removed 5 bases at V and 0 bases at J, with 17 bases between. The CDR3 has 17 amino acids. Germline V gene data show CDR1 as LNHDA and CDR2 as SQIVND (reference sequence). This CDR3 is CASSWGLLRYSNQPQHF. The CDR3, as DNA: TGTGCCAGTAGTTGGGGACTGCTGAGATATAGCAATCAGCCCCAGCATTTT. Variable domain in full (rest from reference TRBV19 and TRBJ1-5): DGGITQSPKYLFRKEGQNVTLSCEQNLNHDAMYWYRQDPGQGLRLIYYSQIVNDFQKGDIAEGYSVSREKKESFPLTVTSAQKNPTAFYLCASSWGLLRYSNQPQHFGDGTRLSIL.

This clone was seen a single time. The chain is built from TRBV11-3 and TRBJ2-2; D is undetermined. Germline-derived CDR1 and CDR2 are SGHNT and YENEEA. The CDR3 has 14 residues. The V gene lost 4 bases and the J gene lost 5 bases, with 11 bases spanning the gap. The CDR3 sequence: CASSSPDGTGELFF. The CDR3 coding sequence is TGTGCCAGCAGCTCCCCGGACGGGACCGGGGAGCTGTTTTTT.